The clone carrying this TCR beta chain appeared many times. From the PCR reads, TCRdb called clonotypes with MiXCR, one entry per CDR3 protein. The sample contains about 320,000 distinct CDR3 sequences, about 23% of which appear only once. Each library that profiled naive CD8 cells came from 20,000 to 1,000,000 sorted cells with 10%, 30% or 50% RNA. When naive CD8 T cells were sorted, they were gated as CD8+CD4-CCR7+CD45RA+. This entry is derived from a study of molecular identifiers for immune sequencing clone quantification. The CDR3 spans 16 residues. Trimming removed 3 bases at V and 0 bases at J, with 15 bases between. Germline values: CDR1 SGHRS, CDR2 YFSETQ.

The sequenced sample consisted of naive CD8+ T cells from blood, with Jurkat cell RNA spiked in. The subset is: FACS-sorted CD8+CD4-CCR7+CD45RA+ naive T cells. This chain connects TRBV5-1 to TRBJ1-1; D remains ambiguous. The receptor comes from a human donor in good health. Some libraries in this study had Jurkat cell RNA spiked in. CDR3 sequence: CASSSHPDTLNTEAFF. CDR3 nucleotides: TGCGCCAGCAGCTCCCATCCTGACACATTGAACACTGAAGCTTTCTTT. Full variable domain (outside the CDR3, taken from reference TRBV5-1 and TRBJ1-1): KAGVTQTPRYLIKTRGQQVTLSCSPISGHRSVSWYQQTPGQGLQFLFEYFSETQRNKGNFPGRFSGRQFSNSRSEMNVSTLELGDSALYLCASSSHPDTLNTEAFFGQGTRLTVV.